This T cell receptor beta chain was identified during a study of T-cell memory formation after mild COVID-19. Study outcomes and limitations: Among CD4+ contracting clones, most were CM and EM, and CD8+ ones EMRA.

One entry per CDR3 protein, called by TCRdb with MiXCR from the 5' RACE reads. The sample has about 340,000 distinct CDR3 sequences, under 25% seen once. The sample holds a few counts of this clonotype. As yet, its antigen is unknown. With 3 bases removed from V and 11 bases from J, the gap between germline ends came to 14 bases. CDR3 length equals 13 residues. The sequenced sample consisted of PBMCs or a T cell subset sorted from them (not recorded which). The sequence derives from an adult woman who had mild COVID-19 (a few samples of this study predate the infection). Cell type and time point are not known. The chain is built from TRBV12-3 or TRBV12-4 and TRBJ1-5; D possibly corresponds to TRBD1 (6 bases). CDR3 DNA: TGTGCCAGCAGTTTTAGGGGTCGGACAGCCCAGCATTTT. This gives the protein CASSFRGRTAQHF.